This entry concerns a single TCR beta chain. Its antigen is not identified. This sample stems from a study of shared clonotypes between healthy human individuals. Clones were read by immunoSEQ multiplex PCR, and TCRdb kept only the in-frame ones, dropping some. The repertoire consists of about 580,000 clones, with roughly 98% occurring once and the leading ten covering roughly 0.29%. Germline V gives CDR1 SGHTA, CDR2 FQGNSA. The length of the CDR3 is 15 residues. V dropped 5 bases and J dropped 2; count of bases not matched to a gene: 8. Points from the study as a whole: Across subsets, estimated richness was generally greater for naive than for memory populations.

CD45RO-negative cells were positively selected for CCR7, leaving out terminally differentiated effector memory CD45RA+ cells. Donors, without exception, were Caucasian adults residing in Nashville, Tennessee. This TCR came from a man aged 30 to 45 in good health. The chain employs TRBV7-2 and TRBJ2-5, with 7 positions matching TRBD2. Specimen: naive CD8+ T cells sorted from blood. In nucleotides, the CDR3 is TGTGCCAGCAGCGAGAAGACTAGCCCACAAGAGACCCAGTACTTC. It is translated as CASSEKTSPQETQYF.